One sample yielded the 20 T cell receptor beta chains listed below, sequenced in a study of memory CD8 T cells in hepatitis C reinfection. Generated by immunoSEQ multiplex PCR, the TCRdb table keeps only in-frame clones and is missing some. The data contain 46,000 or so clones, roughly 89% of them singletons. Time point denoted: late/post reinfection, 12 to 24 weeks after detection. Sorted cells were sequenced directly ex vivo without any in vitro expansion. Material for sequencing was naive CD8+ T cells sorted from blood. Receptors originate from a man between 18 and 29 years old with hepatitis C virus infection.

This clone was seen only a few times. The chain links TRBV6-6 to TRBJ1-1; 7 bases match TRBD1. V gave up 0 bases and J gave up 5 bases; unmatched junction bases: 3. Germline values: CDR1 MNHNY, CDR2 SVGAGI (reference sequence). This CDR3 spans 14 amino acids. The CDR3 DNA follows: TGTGCCAGCAGTTACTCAAGGGGGCAGACTGAAGCTTTCTTT. It is translated as CASSYSRGQTEAFF.

This chain joins TRBV5-4 and TRBJ1-4; no clear D gene. Trimming cost V 0 bases and J 4 bases, with 10 bases left between them. CDR1 and CDR2 (germline): SGHNT, YYREEE (reference sequence). The CDR3 has 15 amino acids. This chain's CDR3 is CASSLAEQHNEKLFF. Written as DNA, the CDR3 is TGTGCCAGCAGCTTGGCCGAACAGCATAATGAAAAACTGTTTTTT.

This chain links TRBV27 with TRBJ1-2; TRBD1 matches at 10 bases. Germline V gene lookup returns CDR1 MNHEY and CDR2 SMNVEV (reference sequence). V gave up 4 bases and J gave up 2 bases; unmatched junction bases: 1. The CDR3 is 14 amino acids. The CDR3 DNA is TGTGCCAGCAGTTGGGACAGGGGAAACTATGGCTACACCTTC. As protein: CASSWDRGNYGYTF.

The rearrangement uses TRBV5-5 and TRBJ2-2; D is undetermined. The germline V gene has CDR1 SGHKS and CDR2 YYEKEE (reference sequence). The CDR3 contains 16 residues. V shed 0 bases and J shed 7 bases, with 16 bases lying between them. The CDR3 region has the DNA TGTGCCAGCAGCTTGGGATCCAGGATTTTGAACGGGGAGCTGTTTTTT. Protein sequence: CASSLGSRILNGELFF.

The chain uses TRBV27 and TRBJ2-1; 8 bases match TRBD1. The V segment lost 7 bases and the J segment 0 bases; nucleotides outside the gene matches: 5. The CDR3 consists of 15 residues. Germline CDR1 MNHEY, CDR2 SMNVEV (reference sequence). CDR3 protein: CASKLTGGSYNEQFF. CDR3 coding DNA: TGTGCCAGCAAGCTCACAGGGGGCTCCTACAATGAGCAGTTCTTC.

The rearrangement uses TRBV7-9 and TRBJ2-3, with a weak D call TRBD2 (7 bases). Trimming shortened V by 3 bases and J by 2 bases, and 18 bases separated the two germline ends. This CDR3 spans 17 amino acids. Per the germline V gene, CDR1 is SEHNR and CDR2 is FQNEAQ (reference sequence). The CDR3 region is CASSFRTAGIFTDTQYF. The CDR3 bases are TGTGCCAGCAGCTTCCGGACAGCGGGAATATTCACAGATACGCAGTATTTT.

The gene calls are TRBV6-1 and TRBJ2-1; 9 positions agree with TRBD2. Germline CDR1 is MNHNS and CDR2 is SASEGT. V lost 1 base, J lost 5 bases, and 9 bases stayed unmatched. This CDR3 region has 17 residues. CDR3 sequence: CASSEGPGLAEDNEQFF. For the CDR3, the DNA is TGTGCCAGCAGTGAAGGCCCGGGACTAGCTGAAGACAATGAGCAGTTCTTC.

The V gene is TRBV9, the J gene TRBJ2-1; 12 bases are a match to TRBD2. The CDR3 runs to 14 residues. With V trimmed by 1 base and J by 10 bases, 3 bases remained unmatched. Looked up from germline, CDR1 is SGDLS and CDR2 is YYNGEE. The CDR3 sequence is CASSVLAGGEEQFF. The CDR3 DNA reads TGTGCCAGCAGCGTACTAGCGGGAGGGGAGGAGCAGTTCTTC.

This chain joins TRBV4-1 and TRBJ1-1; maybe TRBD1 (5 bases). This CDR3 contains 15 residues. The V end was cut by 4 bases, the J end by 3 bases, with 15 bases between. CDR1 MGHRA and CDR2 YSYEKL come from the germline V gene. This CDR3 reads CASSLTGAVDTEAFF. CDR3 nucleotide sequence: TGCGCCAGCAGCCTTACTGGGGCGGTGGACACTGAAGCTTTCTTT.

This clone was observed a single time. The chain joins TRBV4-1 to TRBJ2-7; D perhaps matches TRBD1 (6 bases). Germline CDR1 and CDR2: MGHRA and YSYEKL. With 4 bases removed from V and 4 bases from J, the gap between germline ends came to 11 bases. The CDR3 covers 13 residues. In DNA, the CDR3 is TGCGCCAGCAGCCCCCCGAGGGGGTACGAGCAGTACTTC. Protein sequence: CASSPPRGYEQYF.

The chain combines TRBV18 with TRBJ2-1; a possible D gene is TRBD1 (6 bases). CDR1 is KGHSH and CDR2 is LQKENI in the germline V gene. There are 17 residues in the CDR3. V lost 3 bases, J lost 0 bases, and 15 bases lay in between. The CDR3 here is CASSPPPKDSSYNEQFF. CDR3 in DNA: TGTGCCAGCTCACCTCCCCCAAAGGACAGCTCCTACAATGAGCAGTTCTTC. The complete variable domain, with remaining parts taken from reference TRBV18 and TRBJ2-1, reads NAGVMQNPRHLVRRRGQEARLRCSPMKGHSHVYWYRQLPEEGLKFMVYLQKENIIDESGMPKERFSAEFPKEGPSILRIQQVVRGDSAAYFCASSPPPKDSSYNEQFFGPGTRLTVL.

The J gene is TRBJ2-7, the V gene TRBV27, with a tentative D call TRBD1 (6 bases). Germline V gene lookup returns CDR1 MNHEY and CDR2 SMNVEV (reference sequence). The CDR3 has 15 residues. The V end was cut by 4 bases, the J end by 6 bases, with 19 bases between. CDR3 residues: CASSSHTGTLTEQYV. The CDR3 DNA is TGTGCCAGCAGTTCCCATACCGGGACACTGACCGAGCAGTACGTC.

The gene calls are TRBV6-1 and TRBJ1-1; D remains unclear. The CDR3 runs to 13 residues. CDR1 is MNHNS, CDR2 SASEGT, per germline. V shed 2 bases and J shed 2 bases, with 6 bases lying between them. CDR3: CASSETTNTEAFF. CDR3 DNA: TGTGCCAGCAGTGAAACGACAAACACTGAAGCTTTCTTT.

This chain links TRBV29-1 with TRBJ2-2; a weak D match, TRBD1 (5 bases). V dropped 4 bases and J dropped 5 bases, with 11 bases sitting between them. The CDR3 contains 13 residues. Germline V CDR1 and CDR2: SQVTM, ANQGSEA. CDR3 loop: CSVARESTGELFF. The CDR3 DNA follows: TGCAGCGTTGCCAGGGAATCGACCGGGGAGCTGTTTTTT.

The V and J genes are TRBV7-8 and TRBJ2-5; no firm D call. The germline V gene encodes CDR1 SGHVS and CDR2 FQNEAQ. CDR3 length: 11 residues. Deletions cut 5 bases from V and 4 bases from J, with 5 bases between. The CDR3 DNA follows: TGTGCCAGCAGCCCTTTAGAGACCCAGTACTTC. This sequence encodes CASSPLETQYF.

The J gene is TRBJ2-1, the V gene TRBV15; 12 nucleotides line up with TRBD2. Germline values: CDR1 LNHNV, CDR2 YYDKDF (reference sequence). The CDR3 consists of 15 residues. Trimming at V came to 5 bases and at J to 2 bases, leaving 1 base not matched to a gene. The CDR3 is CATSRTSGTYNEQFF. CDR3 coding DNA: TGTGCCACCAGCCGGACTAGCGGGACCTACAATGAGCAGTTCTTC.

The chain is built from TRBV7-9 and TRBJ1-2; tentative D call: TRBD1 (6 bases). Germline V gene lookup returns CDR1 SEHNR and CDR2 FQNEAQ (reference sequence). Trimming cost V 2 bases and J 6 bases, with 13 bases left between them. The CDR3 contains 14 residues. This CDR3 reads CASSLIGGGDGYTF. The CDR3 bases are TGTGCCAGCAGCTTAATAGGAGGGGGGGATGGCTACACCTTC.

J is TRBJ2-1 and V is TRBV4-1, with D possibly being TRBD1 (6 bases). This CDR3 is 15 amino acids long. V shed 2 bases and J shed 7 bases, with 15 bases lying between them. Per germline, CDR1 MGHRA and CDR2 YSYEKL. The DNA for the CDR3 is TGCGCCAGCAGCCAAAGTAACAGGGACATGAATGAGCAGTTCTTC. Translation gives CASSQSNRDMNEQFF.

The chain carries TRBV11-2 and TRBJ2-5; D not resolved. The J call may be mistaken, given a closer DNA end match to TRBJ2-7. CDR1 is SGHAT, CDR2 FQNNGV, per germline. This CDR3 is 11 amino acids long. In DNA form, the CDR3 reads TGTGCCAGCAGCACAAACTACGAGCAGTACTTC. Its protein is CASSTNYEQYF.

V is TRBV5-6 and J is TRBJ2-3; 7 positions match TRBD2. Losses at the gene ends were 4 bases for V and 6 bases for J; bases not matched to a gene: 5. CDR1 and CDR2 from the germline V gene are SGHDT and YYEEEE. This CDR3 has 13 amino acids. The CDR3 sequence: CASSLGGSDTQYF. In DNA form, the CDR3 reads TGTGCCAGCAGCCTCGGGGGGTCCGATACGCAGTATTTT.